One and the same sample provided the 20 T cell receptor beta chains below, sequenced in a study of blood T cell repertoires in COVID-19. Generated by immunoSEQ multiplex PCR, the TCRdb table keeps only in-frame clones and is missing some. The data show 150,000 to 200,000 clones, with more than 60% seen just once and roughly 14% held by the top ten. Sequenced input: peripheral blood. Receptor source: a man aged 45-65 years who had recovered from COVID-19.

The chain employs TRBV19 and TRBJ1-1; D is possibly TRBD1 (6 bases). The V and J ends lost 5 bases and 0 bases respectively, with 10 bases between them. Looked up from germline, CDR1 is LNHDA and CDR2 is SQIVND (reference sequence). CDR3 length: 14 amino acids. CDR3 sequence reads: CASSRQVMNTEAFF. In DNA, the CDR3 is TGTGCCAGTAGTCGACAGGTCATGAACACTGAAGCTTTCTTT. Based on the CDR3 plus reference TRBV19 and TRBJ1-1, the full variable domain is DGGITQSPKYLFRKEGQNVTLSCEQNLNHDAMYWYRQDPGQGLRLIYYSQIVNDFQKGDIAEGYSVSREKKESFPLTVTSAQKNPTAFYLCASSRQVMNTEAFFGQGTRLTVV.

This chain joins TRBV6-5 and TRBJ2-7, with a possible D match to TRBD2 (6 bases). In germline, CDR1 is MNHEY, CDR2 SVGAGI. V was trimmed by 4 bases and J by 0 bases, leaving 13 bases between them. The CDR3 consists of 15 residues. In nucleotides, the CDR3 is TGTGCCAGCAGTTCGCCGGGGGAGTCCTCCTACGAGCAGTACTTC. Translated: CASSSPGESSYEQYF.

The chain joins TRBV24-1 to TRBJ2-2; 16 nucleotides line up with TRBD2. Trimming removed 7 bases from V and 5 bases from J; junction bases left unmatched: 6. This CDR3 contains 17 residues. Per germline, CDR1 KGHDR and CDR2 SFDVKD. As DNA, the CDR3 is TGTGCCACCAGCGGGACTAGCGGGAGGGCATCTACCGGGGAGCTGTTTTTT. Protein sequence: CATSGTSGRASTGELFF.

This clone was recorded a few times. The CDR3 here is CASSPLDNQPQHF. For the CDR3, the DNA is TGTGCCAGCTCACCATTAGACAATCAGCCCCAGCATTTT. The chain couples TRBV18 to TRBJ1-5; D ambiguous. Deletions cut 2 bases from V and 3 bases from J, with 5 bases between. The CDR3 totals 13 residues. Germline V gene data show CDR1 as KGHSH and CDR2 as LQKENI.

The chain joins TRBV2 to TRBJ2-1; D possibly corresponds to TRBD2 (6 bases). The CDR3 extends over 13 amino acids. Between the trimmed V and J ends, which lost 6 bases and 5 bases, there was a span of 11 bases. Germline-derived CDR1 and CDR2 are SNHLY and FYNNEI. The CDR3 is CASRSIADNEQFF. In nucleotides, the CDR3 is TGTGCCAGCAGATCTATAGCGGACAATGAGCAGTTCTTC. Full variable domain (outside the CDR3, taken from reference TRBV2 and TRBJ2-1): EPEVTQTPSHQVTQMGQEVILRCVPISNHLYFYWYRQILGQKVEFLVSFYNNEISEKSEIFDDQFSVERPDGSNFTLKIRSTKLEDSAMYFCASRSIADNEQFFGPGTRLTVL.

The gene calls are TRBV15 and TRBJ1-5; weak D call: TRBD1 (5 bases). The ends were cut back, 0 bases at V and 6 bases at J, with 12 bases in the middle. This CDR3 is built from 15 residues. The germline V gene encodes CDR1 LNHNV and CDR2 YYDKDF (reference sequence). Written as DNA, the CDR3 is TGTGCCACCAGCAGAGATCTGGGGGGGGGTCAGCCCCAGCATTTT. This encodes CATSRDLGGGQPQHF.

The V and J genes are TRBV6-2 or TRBV6-3 and TRBJ1-1, with D maybe TRBD1 (5 bases). Germline V gene lookup returns CDR1 MNHEY and CDR2 SVGEGT. V lost 0 bases and J 1 base, leaving 15 bases between the germline ends. This CDR3 is built from 17 residues. In DNA, the CDR3 is TGTGCCAGCAGTTACTCCCTGGGGCAGCAGGGGAACACTGAAGCTTTCTTT. This encodes CASSYSLGQQGNTEAFF.

This clone was observed a handful of times. This chain uses TRBV28 with TRBJ1-2, with TRBD1 identical over 7 bases. This CDR3 spans 15 amino acids. V trimming: 7 bases; J trimming: 0 bases; junction bases outside the gene matches: 8. Germline loops: CDR1 MDHEN, CDR2 SYDVKM. This CDR3 reads CASIIQTGSNYGYTF. DNA for the CDR3: TGTGCCAGCATCATACAGACAGGGTCTAACTATGGCTACACCTTC.

The chain uses TRBV28 and TRBJ2-5; 10 nucleotides line up with TRBD2. The germline V gene encodes CDR1 MDHEN and CDR2 SYDVKM. The J segment lost 0 bases and the V segment lost 6 bases, leaving 13 bases of the junction unmatched. The CDR3 sequence is 18 residues long. The CDR3 region has the DNA TGTGCCAGCAGGTCACCGGGACTAGCGACCAAGTACCAAGAGACCCAGTACTTC. It translates to CASRSPGLATKYQETQYF. Based on the CDR3 plus reference TRBV28 and TRBJ2-5, the full variable domain is DVKVTQSSRYLVKRTGEKVFLECVQDMDHENMFWYRQDPGLGLRLIYFSYDVKMKEKGDIPEGYSVSREKKERFSLILESASTNQTSMYLCASRSPGLATKYQETQYFGPGTRLLVL.

V usage is TRBV6-2 or TRBV6-3 and J usage is TRBJ1-6; no clear D gene. Looked up from germline, CDR1 is MNHEY and CDR2 is SVGEGT. The CDR3 sequence is 14 residues long. Trimming took off 5 bases at V and 5 bases at J, with 10 bases between the two ends. CDR3 protein: CASSMDFNNSPLHF. The CDR3 coding sequence is TGTGCCAGCAGTATGGACTTTAATAATTCACCCCTCCACTTT.

The chain combines TRBV27 with TRBJ2-1; 11 nucleotides align to TRBD2. The CDR3 has 12 residues. CDR1 is MNHEY, CDR2 SMNVEV, per germline (reference sequence). J lost 15 bases, V lost 5 bases, and 6 bases had no gene match. CDR3: CASSIRTSGLFF. In DNA form, the CDR3 reads TGTGCCAGCAGTATACGGACTAGCGGGCTGTTCTTC.

This chain uses TRBV25-1 with TRBJ1-1; a possible D gene is TRBD1 (5 bases). From germline, CDR1 is MGHDK and CDR2 SYGVNS. The V end was cut by 1 base, the J end by 3 bases, with 12 bases between. The CDR3 loop spans 15 amino acids. CDR3 protein: CASSESGGLDTEAFF. In DNA form, the CDR3 reads TGTGCCAGCAGTGAATCGGGGGGGTTGGACACTGAAGCTTTCTTT.

The J gene is TRBJ1-4, the V gene TRBV4-2; 8 bases line up with TRBD1. CDR3 length: 15 residues. With 4 bases clipped from V and 5 bases from J, the junction kept 6 bases outside the gene matches. The germline V gene has CDR1 LGHNA and CDR2 YNFKEQ. The CDR3 nucleotides read TGTGCCAGCAGCCCAGGACAGGGAGGGAATGAAAAACTGTTTTTT. Residues: CASSPGQGGNEKLFF.

The chain joins TRBV20-1 to TRBJ1-1, with D hard to call. Germline CDR1 and CDR2: DFQATT and SNEGSKA (reference sequence). The CDR3 has 14 amino acids. Trimming stripped 3 bases from V and 7 bases from J, with 18 bases between. In DNA, the CDR3 is TGCAGTGCTAGTGCCCGCCTGCGCTCCCTTGAAGCTTTCTTT. Amino acids: CSASARLRSLEAFF.

The V gene is TRBV6-5, the J gene TRBJ1-6; D gene unclear. Germline V gene lookup returns CDR1 MNHEY and CDR2 SVGAGI. V dropped 6 bases and J dropped 0 bases, with 9 bases sitting between them. CDR3 length: 15 amino acids. The chain's CDR3 is CASRPGSSYNSPLHF. For the CDR3, the DNA is TGTGCCAGCAGACCCGGGAGCTCCTATAATTCACCCCTCCACTTT.

The sample holds many counts of this clone. The CDR3 sequence is CASSLDAQTGEAFF. For the CDR3, the DNA is TGCGCCAGCAGCTTGGATGCCCAGACAGGGGAAGCTTTCTTT. The chain recombines TRBV5-1 with TRBJ1-1, with 7 bases that match TRBD1. The V and J ends lost 0 bases and 8 bases, in that order; junction bases with no gene match: 7. Germline V gene data show CDR1 as SGHRS and CDR2 as YFSETQ. This CDR3 comprises 14 residues. Combining the CDR3 with reference TRBV5-1 and TRBJ1-1 gives the whole variable domain KAGVTQTPRYLIKTRGQQVTLSCSPISGHRSVSWYQQTPGQGLQFLFEYFSETQRNKGNFPGRFSGRQFSNSRSEMNVSTLELGDSALYLCASSLDAQTGEAFFGQGTRLTVV.

CDR3 residues: CASSRTGGTFSAEQYF. CDR3 coding DNA: TGTGCCAGCAGCCGGACAGGGGGCACGTTTTCGGCGGAGCAGTACTTC. The chain employs TRBV5-4 and TRBJ2-7; 11 nucleotides line up with TRBD1. The ends lost 4 bases at V and 7 bases at J; junction bases unmatched: 13. This CDR3 comprises 16 residues. Germline V CDR1 and CDR2: SGHNT, YYREEE (reference sequence).

J is TRBJ2-3 and V is TRBV9; 13 nucleotides line up with TRBD2. The CDR3 covers 18 residues. CDR1 and CDR2 (germline): SGDLS, YYNGEE. J lost 2 bases, V lost 3 bases, and 9 bases had no gene match. CDR3 DNA: TGTGCCAGCAGCGCGGGACTAGCGGGGAGGTGGGACACAGATACGCAGTATTTT. The encoded protein is CASSAGLAGRWDTDTQYF. The variable domain in full, completed from reference TRBV9 and TRBJ2-3, reads DSGVTQTPKHLITATGQRVTLRCSPRSGDLSVYWYQQSLDQGLQFLIQYYNGEERAKGNILERFSAQQFPDLHSELNLSSLELGDSALYFCASSAGLAGRWDTDTQYFGPGTRLTVL.

This clone has a handful of counts. This sequence joins TRBV18 and TRBJ1-1; 8 nucleotides match TRBD1. The V segment lost 2 bases and the J segment 5 bases; nucleotides outside the gene matches: 4. Germline loops: CDR1 KGHSH, CDR2 LQKENI. CDR3 length: 14 amino acids. The CDR3 region is CASSPGQGWTEAFF. DNA for the CDR3: TGTGCCAGCTCACCAGGACAGGGATGGACTGAAGCTTTCTTT.

In its sample, this clone was seen a few times. The J gene is TRBJ1-2, the V gene TRBV4-2; tentatively, D is TRBD1 (6 bases). There are 13 residues in the CDR3. Looked up from germline, CDR1 is LGHNA and CDR2 is YNFKEQ. V was shortened by 10 bases and J by 1 base, with 13 bases between the two germline ends. CDR3 in DNA: TGTGCCACTTCGGACAGAATTAACTATGGCTACACCTTC. Amino acid sequence: CATSDRINYGYTF.